The source of this T cell receptor beta chain is a study of blood T cell repertoires in COVID-19. Study-level information: From T cells, B-cell-depleted T cells, or PBMCs came the material, which was cDNA or gDNA.

Adults between roughly 18 and 90 years of age took part from 24 US areas. Categorization into cohorts depended on clinical history that participants reported. Symptom resolution, clearance, or two negative PCRs marked donors in Cohort 3 as recovered. Unmatched junction bases numbered 10, after V lost 8 bases and J lost 4 bases. The CDR3 covers 14 residues. Per germline, CDR1 MNHEY and CDR2 SMNVEV (reference sequence). TCRdb's table, derived via immunoSEQ multiplex PCR, lists solely in-frame clones and lacks some. Of some 320,000 clones in the sample, around 87% were seen once. The chain carries TRBV27 and TRBJ2-7; 8 bases are shared with TRBD2. Source material: PBMCs or T cells enriched from blood (not recorded which). The sequence was obtained from a woman aged 25 to 39 who had recovered from COVID-19. This chain's CDR3 is CASRLRGGLYEQYF. The CDR3 DNA follows: TGTGCCAGCCGGCTTCGGGGGGGCCTATACGAGCAGTACTTC.